This TCR beta chain was retrieved from a study of blood T cell repertoires in COVID-19. As originally analysed: For nucleated cells, counts were estimated from reference gene primer amplification. Profiled with immunoSEQ multiplex PCR; TCRdb holds only in-frame clones, not every one. The V and J calls and the clone size are those of that table, but D and trimming were determined from the DNA. The profile covers some 40,000 clones, with around 80% appearing a single time and roughly a sixth taken by the ten largest. The ends were cut back, 3 bases at V and 0 bases at J, with 17 bases in the middle. The CDR3 is made up of 17 amino acids. Per the germline V gene, CDR1 is DFQATT and CDR2 is SNEGSKA (reference sequence).

The rearrangement uses TRBV20-1 and TRBJ1-4; possible D gene TRBD1, 5 bases. The receptor comes from a man between 70 and 80 years old with acute or convalescent COVID-19. The sample comprised peripheral blood. CDR3 sequence (DNA): TGCAGTGCTAGTATCGCAGGGCGCTTGGCAACTAATGAAAAACTGTTTTTT. Encoded protein: CSASIAGRLATNEKLFF.